This T cell receptor beta chain was captured in a study of T-cell reconstitution after alpha-beta-depleted transplantation in children. TCRbeta library construction was performed incorporating unique molecular identifiers. Using its own MiXCR run on the PCR reads, TCRdb lists one record per CDR3 protein. This table holds some 43,000 distinct CDR3 sequences, about a tenth found once. CDR1 and CDR2 from the germline V gene are MNHGY and SVAAGI. The CDR3 has 19 residues. V lost 1 base and J 0 bases, leaving 16 bases between the germline ends. This clonotype came up many times. The TCR was taken from a male patient between 2 and 10 years old who had a stem cell transplant for chronic granulomatous disease, so the T cells may come from the graft donor. The chain couples TRBV6-9 to TRBJ2-6; tentatively, D is TRBD1 (5 bases). Sequencing was performed on PBMCs, mostly from graft donor cells, taken 60 days after TCRalphabeta/CD19-depleted stem cell transplant. CDR3 nucleotides: TGTGCCAGCAGTTATTGCCACAGGCCTAGGGGCTCTGGGGCCAACGTCCTGACTTTC. Residues: CASSYCHRPRGSGANVLTF.